The 27 T cell receptor beta chains below were found in one sample sequenced in a study of cytomegalovirus exposure and HLA in healthy donors. The PCR contained 60 Vbeta and 13 Jbeta primers. Repertoires were generated with immunoSEQ multiplex PCR, while TCRdb's copy carries only in-frame clones and drops some. Recorded for this sample: 75,000 to 95,000 clones. The sequenced material came from PBMCs. The source of these receptors is a woman aged 55-69 years in good health and CMV-seronegative.

The J gene is TRBJ1-4, the V gene TRBV6-5; D possibly corresponds to TRBD1 (5 bases). Trimming cost V 4 bases and J 3 bases, with 15 bases left between them. Germline CDR1 reads MNHEY; CDR2 reads SVGAGI. The CDR3 has 16 amino acids. DNA of the CDR3: TGTGCCAGCAGTTGGCCGGCGGGGGGGGCTAATGAAAAACTGTTTTTT. This codes for CASSWPAGGANEKLFF.

The chain uses TRBV6-1 and TRBJ1-5; no reliable D call. Between the trimmed V and J ends, which lost 7 bases and 4 bases, there was a span of 14 bases. The CDR3 sequence is 14 residues long. Looked up from germline, CDR1 is MNHNS and CDR2 is SASEGT. The CDR3 bases are TGTGCCAGCATAACGGAGACTACTAATCAGCCCCAGCATTTT. Its protein is CASITETTNQPQHF.

J is TRBJ2-1 and V is TRBV27; 8 nucleotides line up with TRBD2. This CDR3 contains 13 residues. V lost 11 bases to trimming and J lost 5 bases; unmatched junction nucleotides: 8. Germline loops: CDR1 MNHEY, CDR2 SMNVEV (reference sequence). The CDR3 nucleotides are TGTGCCGGTAGCGGGAACATGGACAATGAGCAGTTCTTC. Amino acids: CAGSGNMDNEQFF.

The rearrangement links TRBV27 to TRBJ2-5; D is ambiguous. The last part of the DNA fits TRBJ2-7 better; the J call may be wrong. Germline values: CDR1 MNHEY, CDR2 SMNVEV (reference sequence). The CDR3 has 11 residues. CDR3 protein: CASSTWYEQYF. CDR3 nucleotide sequence: TGTGCCAGCAGCACCTGGTACGAGCAGTACTTC.

The chain employs TRBV29-1 and TRBJ1-1; 7 bases are a match to TRBD1. CDR3 length equals 14 residues. Germline CDR1 and CDR2: SQVTM and ANQGSEA. Trimming took 4 bases from V and 5 from J; bases not matched to a gene: 10. CDR3 amino acids: CSVVRGGAGTEAFF. In DNA, the CDR3 is TGCAGCGTTGTTAGAGGGGGCGCGGGGACTGAAGCTTTCTTT.

CDR3 amino acids: CASRTDRGHSPLHF. CDR3 DNA: TGCGCCAGCAGAACTGACAGGGGGCACTCACCCCTCCACTTT. The chain couples TRBV10-1 to TRBJ1-6, with 10 bases matching TRBD1. The CDR3 contains 14 residues. Germline V CDR1 and CDR2: WNHNN, SYGVQD (reference sequence). The V segment lost 6 bases and the J segment 10 bases; nucleotides outside the gene matches: 6.

The V and J genes are TRBV5-5 and TRBJ2-7; 8 nucleotides agree with TRBD2. V was pared by 4 bases and J by 5 bases, with 11 bases of the junction left unmatched. There are 15 residues in the CDR3. The germline V gene encodes CDR1 SGHKS and CDR2 YYEKEE (reference sequence). CDR3 sequence (DNA): TGTGCCAGCAGCACAAGCGGGAGTACCTTCGACGAGCAGTACTTC. Protein: CASSTSGSTFDEQYF.

The chain combines TRBV27 with TRBJ1-5; perhaps TRBD1 as D (5 bases). Trimming removed 4 bases at V and 6 bases at J, with 7 bases between. Per the germline V gene, CDR1 is MNHEY and CDR2 is SMNVEV (reference sequence). The CDR3 has 12 amino acids. The CDR3, as DNA: TGTGCCAGCAGTTATAGGGGTCAGCCCCAGCATTTT. This sequence encodes CASSYRGQPQHF.

The chain employs TRBV6-5 and TRBJ2-4, with 7 bases identical to TRBD2. Trimming cost V 0 bases and J 7 bases; bases outside gene matches: 0. Germline values: CDR1 MNHEY, CDR2 SVGAGI. The CDR3 extends over 13 amino acids. The CDR3 DNA reads TGTGCCAGCAGTTACTCGGGGGGGAACATTCAGTACTTC. Translation gives CASSYSGGNIQYF.

V usage is TRBV19 and J usage is TRBJ2-7, with D possibly being TRBD2 (7 bases). CDR3 length: 17 amino acids. V was cut by 1 base and J by 4 bases, with 20 bases left in between. Per the germline V gene, CDR1 is LNHDA and CDR2 is SQIVND (reference sequence). The CDR3 reads CASSIADGGAGVYEQYF. Written as DNA, the CDR3 is TGTGCCAGTAGTATAGCCGACGGGGGCGCGGGAGTTTACGAGCAGTACTTC.

The CDR3 spells CASSLGTGTGANVLTF. CDR3 in DNA: TGTGCCAGCAGCTTAGGGACGGGGACAGGGGCCAACGTCCTGACTTTC. V gene TRBV7-8 combines with J gene TRBJ2-6; D possibly corresponds to TRBD1 (6 bases). Germline V CDR1 and CDR2: SGHVS, FQNEAQ. The ends were cut back, 1 base at V and 4 bases at J, with 11 bases in the middle. The CDR3 has 16 amino acids.

The rearrangement joins TRBV10-3 to TRBJ1-2, with a possible D match to TRBD1 (6 bases). The CDR3 spans 13 residues. V lost 6 bases and J lost 3, with 11 bases in between. The germline gives CDR1 ENHRY, CDR2 SYGVKD. The CDR3 DNA sequence: TGTGCCATCAGCACAGGGTCCGACTATGGCTACACCTTC. Amino acids: CAISTGSDYGYTF.

The gene calls are TRBV5-5 and TRBJ2-1; TRBD2 agrees at 7 bases. Germline V gene sequence: CDR1 SGHKS, CDR2 YYEKEE (reference sequence). Unmatched junction bases numbered 11, after V lost 0 bases and J lost 8 bases. The CDR3 is 16 amino acids. The CDR3 DNA follows: TGTGCCAGCAGCTTGGGGGGGACGGGCGGGAGCTATGAGCAGTTCTTC. Translation: CASSLGGTGGSYEQFF.

V is TRBV7-8 and J is TRBJ1-5; D may be TRBD1 (6 bases). Trimming shortened V by 3 bases and J by 2 bases, and 14 bases separated the two germline ends. CDR3 size: 16 residues. The V gene's germline CDR1 is SGHVS and CDR2 FQNEAQ. The CDR3 DNA reads as TGTGCCAGCAGCTTCAGGGTAGGGGGAGGCAATCAGCCCCAGCATTTT. It encodes CASSFRVGGGNQPQHF.

CDR3 sequence reads: CASSYSGQGIYEQYF. In DNA, the CDR3 is TGTGCCAGCAGTTACTCGGGACAGGGGATTTACGAGCAGTACTTC. The chain recombines TRBV6-5 with TRBJ2-7; 10 positions match TRBD1. With 0 bases clipped from V and 4 bases from J, the junction kept 3 bases outside the gene matches. This CDR3 comprises 15 residues. The germline V gene encodes CDR1 MNHEY and CDR2 SVGAGI.

The chain joins TRBV5-3 to TRBJ2-3; 15 bases line up with TRBD2. TRBV5-3 is an ORF for which the function is uncertain. This CDR3 spans 15 amino acids. The V and J ends lost 5 bases and 7 bases, in that order; junction bases with no gene match: 5. CDR3 loop: CARSRTSGRENTQYF. CDR3 DNA sequence: TGTGCCAGAAGTCGGACTAGCGGGAGGGAGAATACGCAGTATTTT.

This chain joins TRBV19 and TRBJ1-3, with TRBD1 as a possible D gene (5 bases). This CDR3 is built from 16 residues. V lost 5 bases and J 0 bases, leaving 14 bases between the germline ends. CDR1 and CDR2 (germline): LNHDA, SQIVND (reference sequence). CDR3 protein: CASSSRGGSSGNTIYF. CDR3 sequence (DNA): TGTGCCAGTAGTTCAAGGGGAGGGTCCTCTGGAAACACCATATATTTT.

The V call is TRBV5-1, the J call TRBJ2-3; perhaps TRBD2 as D (5 bases). The CDR3 totals 16 residues. The germline V gene has CDR1 SGHRS and CDR2 YFSETQ. Trimming stripped 2 bases from V and 5 bases from J, with 18 bases between. In DNA, the CDR3 is TGCGCCAGCAGCTTAGCGGACGGCAGGTTGATAGATACGCAGTATTTT. Translated: CASSLADGRLIDTQYF.

This rearrangement joins TRBV7-9 to TRBJ2-3; TRBD2 matches 9 bases. Trimming removed 1 base from V and 0 bases from J; junction bases left unmatched: 2. CDR1 SEHNR and CDR2 FQNEAQ come from the germline V gene (reference sequence). The CDR3 loop spans 16 amino acids. The CDR3 here is CASSLGLAGSTDTQYF. The CDR3 region has the DNA TGTGCCAGCAGCTTAGGCCTAGCGGGGAGCACAGATACGCAGTATTTT.

The CDR3 DNA reads TGTGCCAGCAGTGATCGAGCGGGCACAGATACGCAGTATTTT. Encoded protein: CASSDRAGTDTQYF. The chain recombines TRBV6-4 with TRBJ2-3; TRBD2 is a possible D gene (5 bases). The V gene lost 3 bases and the J gene lost 1 base, with 8 bases spanning the gap. The CDR3 length is 14 residues. Germline CDR1 is MRHNA and CDR2 is SNTAGT.

This chain connects TRBV9 to TRBJ2-1; D is possibly TRBD1 (6 bases). Per germline, CDR1 SGDLS and CDR2 YYNGEE. V dropped 0 bases and J dropped 9 bases, with 16 bases sitting between them. The CDR3 runs 15 residues. The CDR3 is CASSVEGLVQGEQFF. DNA for the CDR3: TGTGCCAGCAGCGTAGAGGGTCTAGTACAGGGTGAGCAGTTCTTC.

The CDR3 loop is CASSYQSGRRTDTQYF. In nucleotides, the CDR3 is TGTGCCAGCAGTTACCAAAGCGGGAGACGCACAGATACGCAGTATTTT. V and J are TRBV6-5 and TRBJ2-3, with 8 bases that match TRBD2. V gave up 2 bases and J gave up 1 base; unmatched junction bases: 5. This CDR3 comprises 16 residues. From germline, CDR1 is MNHEY and CDR2 SVGAGI.

J is TRBJ1-1 and V is TRBV18; D gene uncertain. Trimming took 3 bases from V and 6 from J, leaving 17 bases between them. CDR3 length: 15 residues. Germline V gene sequence: CDR1 KGHSH, CDR2 LQKENI. The DNA for the CDR3 is TGTGCCAGCTCACCGGAGGACGGGAAAGGAGCTGAAGCTTTCTTT. It yields the protein CASSPEDGKGAEAFF.

V and J are TRBV5-6 and TRBJ2-3, with 7 positions matching TRBD1. J gave up 2 bases and V 3 bases, and 6 bases lay outside the gene matches. The CDR3 loop spans 15 amino acids. Germline loops: CDR1 SGHDT, CDR2 YYEEEE. CDR3 in amino acids: CASSSPGQTTDTQYF. The CDR3 nucleotides read TGTGCCAGCAGCTCTCCGGGACAGACCACAGATACGCAGTATTTT.

This rearrangement joins TRBV6-6 to TRBJ1-6, with 11 bases identical to TRBD1. This CDR3 contains 15 residues. V gave up 2 bases and J gave up 7 bases; unmatched junction bases: 1. Germline CDR1 reads MNHNY; CDR2 reads SVGAGI (reference sequence). DNA for the CDR3: TGTGCCAGCAGTTACGGGACAGGGGGGAATTCACCCCTCCACTTT. Its protein is CASSYGTGGNSPLHF.

The chain couples TRBV4-3 to TRBJ2-5; TRBD2 matches 11 bases. Germline V gene sequence: CDR1 LGHNA, CDR2 YSLEER. Trimming cost V 1 base and J 2 bases; bases outside gene matches: 6. The CDR3 spans 17 residues. The CDR3 DNA reads as TGCGCCAGCAGCCAAGTCGAGAGACTAGCGGGGCAAGAGACCCAGTACTTC. This sequence encodes CASSQVERLAGQETQYF.

The V call is TRBV19, the J call TRBJ1-3; no reliable D call. This CDR3 contains 16 residues. V lost 5 bases and J lost 0, with 14 bases in between. Germline V gene lookup returns CDR1 LNHDA and CDR2 SQIVND (reference sequence). The CDR3 protein is CASSPRGDYSGNTIYF. In DNA form, the CDR3 reads TGTGCCAGTAGTCCGCGTGGAGACTACTCTGGAAACACCATATATTTT.